The entry below gives a single T cell receptor (beta chain) sequence along with its context. The clone's antigen remains unknown. No qualities accompany the bases; no much larger clone lies one base away. Collaborating institutions collected whole blood in K2EDTA tubes following their own protocols. Collaborator samples were shipped for TCRbeta analysis as frozen whole blood, isolated PBMCs, or DNA extracted from either sample type. TCRbeta CDR3 regions were amplified from genomic DNA using the immunoSEQ Assay, a bias-controlled multiplex PCR. As for the original processing: The number of nucleated cells in each sample was estimated by amplification of reference gene primers within the assay. To quantify the absolute abundance of each unique TCRbeta CDR3 rearrangement, sequence reads were collapsed and filtered. Productive Simpson clonality was computed per sample as the square root of Simpson's diversity index over productive rearrangements. TCRdb limited this immuneACCESS table to in-frame rearrangements with V and J called. A share of clones is missing; checked studies link under half to unresolved V genes, and the rest is unexplained. The D gene and trimming were derived from the DNA, and the V and J assignments and clone size from that table. A total of some 13,000 clones appear in this sample, about 85% of them only once. The ten largest account for 28% of the sample.

These data come from a study of blood T cell repertoires in COVID-19 (dated by TCRdb to 2018 to 2020). The study in broad terms: Samples from collaborators originated in the United States, Italy and Spain and spanned both the acute and convalescent phases of COVID-19. The repertoires were released in a freely available public database meant as a resource for research on the immune response to SARS-CoV-2. Samples came from the ongoing ImmuneRACE study (first 160 participants) plus 1,254 subjects from 6 global collaborators. Nearly every sample came with metadata listing a de-identified subject ID, COVID-19 status, age in years and sex. HLA class I and class II types, where available, came from metadata supplied by the sample provider rather than from assay-based typing. The dataset comprised deeply sampled blood TCRbeta repertoires from subjects exposed to, actively infected with, or recovered from COVID-19. The prospective study material was composed of cDNA or gDNA derived from T cells, B-cell-depleted T cells, or PBMCs. What the authors observed across the whole study: Clinical and demographic metadata were provided uncurated, with the amount varying by source and participant.

From its cysteine to its phenylalanine, the CDR3 spans 16 amino acids. Only the CDR3 portion is preserved as DNA: 48 bases, with reading frame beginning at the first base. CDR1 is given as SGHAT and CDR2 as FQNNGV, both from the germline V gene. V is clipped by 5 bases and J by 2 bases, and the sequence between their germline boundaries is 13 bases long. The rearrangement joined TRBV11-2 to TRBJ2-6, with the D segment identity uncertain. This TCR was sampled from a human donor in a cohort sampled during active COVID-19. The sequencing sample was made of peripheral blood. The DNA sequence follows: TGTGCCAGCAGCCTGACACCGCCACCTGGGGCCAACGTCCTGACTTTC. It codes for CASSLTPPPGANVLTF.